This T cell receptor beta chain was sequenced during a study of blood T cells in healthy people across ages. General study findings and limits: Donors of long life had a larger count of naive CD4+ cells and greater diversity than aged donors. Observed TCR beta diversity showed a strong correlation with the percentage of naive T cells as measured by flow cytometry. Significant beta diversity loss was already apparent by age roughly 43, declining roughly linearly.

Worth noting for this clonotype: Antigen specificity is unknown.

Every sample yielded at least 7 million isolated PBMCs. A J-beta primer mix and a sample-barcoded 5' primer were used in a second PCR of roughly 7 to 12 cycles. TCRdb reanalysed the 5' RACE reads using MiXCR and keeps one entry per CDR3 protein. The sample consists of about 830,000 distinct CDR3 sequences, about 59% of them appearing once. The germline V gene encodes CDR1 KGHDR and CDR2 SFDVKD. The CDR3 loop spans 12 amino acids. This chain joins TRBV24-1 and TRBJ2-4; no clear D. The J call is in doubt because the DNA end fits TRBJ2-7 better. The receptor comes from a man aged 25-40 years in good health. The sample consisted of blood. CDR3 in amino acids: CATSGRSYEQYF. CDR3 bases: TGTGCCACCAGTGGAAGGTCCTACGAGCAGTACTTC.